Shown below are 7 T cell receptor beta chains from a single sample sequenced in a study of OX40 agonist ivuxolimab in advanced cancers. Sequencing was performed with immunoSEQ multiplex PCR; in TCRdb, only in-frame clones are kept and a portion is missing. This sample has 30,000 to 45,000 clones, with roughly three quarters found just once. The sequencing used CD4+ or CD8+ T cells sorted from blood, collected in a trial of the OX40 agonist ivuxolimab. The receptors stem from an adult with an advanced solid tumor such as melanoma, head and neck, liver or kidney cancer.

V gene TRBV5-1 combines with J gene TRBJ2-3; either TRBD1 or TRBD2 may fit D (5 bases each). The V gene's germline CDR1 is SGHRS and CDR2 YFSETQ. CDR3 length: 14 residues. V was trimmed by 4 bases and J by 5 bases, leaving 14 bases between them. DNA of the CDR3: TGCGCCAGCAGCAGTGGTGGGACCCGAGATACGCAGTATTTT. Encoded protein: CASSSGGTRDTQYF.

This chain joins TRBV6-5 and TRBJ1-1; unclear D gene. Germline CDR1 and CDR2: MNHEY and SVGAGI. This CDR3 contains 13 residues. The V end lost 8 bases, the J end lost 3 bases, and 13 bases lay between the germline ends. The CDR3 here is CASSLWSYTEAFF. CDR3 DNA sequence: TGTGCCAGCTCTCTCTGGAGTTACACTGAAGCTTTCTTT.

This chain connects TRBV5-1 to TRBJ1-4; possible D gene TRBD1, 5 bases. The CDR3 has 15 residues. Germline-derived CDR1 and CDR2 are SGHRS and YFSETQ. V was shortened by 2 bases and J by 4 bases, with 12 bases between the two germline ends. CDR3 sequence: CASSLGGAYNEKLFF. In DNA, the CDR3 is TGCGCCAGCAGCTTAGGTGGGGCTTATAATGAAAAACTGTTTTTT.

The chain joins TRBV15 to TRBJ2-2; D gene uncertain. Germline CDR1 reads LNHNV; CDR2 reads YYDKDF (reference sequence). This CDR3 spans 14 amino acids. V lost 2 bases and J 0 bases, leaving 4 bases between the germline ends. The CDR3, as DNA: TGTGCCACCAGCAGATCCTCGAACACCGGGGAGCTGTTTTTT. It yields the protein CATSRSSNTGELFF. The full variable domain, rest sourced from reference TRBV15 and TRBJ2-2, is DAMVIQNPRYQVTQFGKPVTLSCSQTLNHNVMYWYQQKSSQAPKLLFHYYDKDFNNEADTPDNFQSRRPNTSFCFLDIRSPGLGDTAMYLCATSRSSNTGELFFGEGSRLTVL.

This clone was counted a few times. This chain links TRBV5-4 with TRBJ2-1, with D unresolved. CDR1 is SGHNT, CDR2 YYREEE, per germline (reference sequence). This CDR3 has 15 amino acids. The V and J ends lost 4 bases and 0 bases respectively, with 11 bases between them. In DNA, the CDR3 is TGTGCCAGCAGCCCTGGATTAGGCTCCTACAATGAGCAGTTCTTC. Translated: CASSPGLGSYNEQFF.

The CDR3: CASSKAAGRAEAFF. In nucleotides, the CDR3 is TGTGCCAGCAGCAAGGCGGCAGGGCGGGCTGAAGCTTTCTTT. The chain recombines TRBV5-6 with TRBJ1-1, with D possibly matching TRBD1 (5 bases). CDR1 and CDR2 (germline): SGHDT, YYEEEE. The CDR3 extends over 14 amino acids. V gave up 4 bases and J gave up 6 bases, with 16 bases separating them.

This clone was seen a few times. CDR3 region: CARRTGNSGNTIYF. The CDR3 nucleotides read TGTGCCAGACGGACGGGAAACTCTGGAAACACCATATATTTT. This chain links TRBV2 with TRBJ1-3; D gene unclear. The CDR3 has 14 amino acids. Trimming removed 9 bases from V and 0 bases from J, with 12 bases in between. Looked up from germline, CDR1 is SNHLY and CDR2 is FYNNEI.